This T cell receptor beta chain comes out of a study of CD8 T cells in Susac syndrome. An input of roughly 0.5 to 1 ug of RNA was subjected to reverse transcription using random hexamers. Amplification of TCR beta CDR3 across 54 Vbeta and 13 Jbeta was performed with immunoSEQ multiplex PCR. TCRdb reprocessed the immunoSEQ multiplex PCR reads via MiXCR and lists one record per CDR3 protein. The table records approximately 120,000 distinct CDR3 sequences, 90% to 95% of them present only once. V was pared by 3 bases and J by 1 base, with 10 bases of the junction left unmatched. The CDR3 runs to 19 residues. The germline V gene has CDR1 SEHNR and CDR2 FQNEAQ (reference sequence).

Specimen: CD4+ T cells from PBMCs. This TCR came from a human donor in good health. The chain joins TRBV7-9 to TRBJ2-2; 11 nucleotides align to TRBD2. The CDR3 DNA reads as TGTGCCAGCAGCTTGGGTCGACTAGCGGGAAAGTTGAACACCGGGGAGCTGTTTTTT. Protein: CASSLGRLAGKLNTGELFF.